The source of this T cell receptor (beta chain) is a study of T cells in Graves' hyperthyroidism and ophthalmopathy. This clonotype was counted between two and nine times. Patients with uncontrolled infections, other autoimmune diseases, pregnancy or lactation were excluded. Amplified TCR beta CDR3 regions derived from RNA transcripts. First-round RT-PCR targeting the TCR CDR3 was performed with the HTBI primer set. Each CDR3 protein is one row after TCRdb ran MiXCR on the multiplex PCR reads. Among roughly 600,000 distinct CDR3 sequences listed, about 15% were seen once. This clonotype was sampled from a woman between 50 and 59 years old with Graves' ophthalmopathy. The material sequenced was blood.

CDR3 region: CSVEVWRETDTQYF. The CDR3 DNA follows: TGCAGCGTTGAAGTCTGGCGGGAGACAGATACGCAGTATTTT. The chain uses TRBV29-1 and TRBJ2-3; 7 bases align to TRBD2. The CDR3 sequence is 14 residues long. Germline assignment: CDR1 SQVTM and CDR2 ANQGSEA. V dropped 1 base and J dropped 3; count of bases not matched to a gene: 4.